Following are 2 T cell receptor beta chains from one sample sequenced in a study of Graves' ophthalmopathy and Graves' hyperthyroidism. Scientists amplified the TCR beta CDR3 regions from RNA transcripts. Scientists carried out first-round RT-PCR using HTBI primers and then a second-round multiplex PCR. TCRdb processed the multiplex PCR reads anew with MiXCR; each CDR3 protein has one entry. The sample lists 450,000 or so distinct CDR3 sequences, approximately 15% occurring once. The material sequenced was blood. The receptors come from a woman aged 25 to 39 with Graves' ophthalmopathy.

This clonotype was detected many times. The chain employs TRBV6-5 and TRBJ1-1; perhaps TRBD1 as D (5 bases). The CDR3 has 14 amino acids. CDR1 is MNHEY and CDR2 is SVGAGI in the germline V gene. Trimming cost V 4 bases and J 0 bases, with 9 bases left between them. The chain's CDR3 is CASSSRQMNTEAFF. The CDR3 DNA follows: TGTGCCAGCAGTTCCCGACAGATGAACACTGAAGCTTTCTTT.

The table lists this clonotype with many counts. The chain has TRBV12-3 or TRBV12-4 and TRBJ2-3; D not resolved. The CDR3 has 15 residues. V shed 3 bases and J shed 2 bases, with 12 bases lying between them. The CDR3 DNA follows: TGTGCCAGCAGTTTTGCTCGGCAACTCACAGATACGCAGTATTTT. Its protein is CASSFARQLTDTQYF.